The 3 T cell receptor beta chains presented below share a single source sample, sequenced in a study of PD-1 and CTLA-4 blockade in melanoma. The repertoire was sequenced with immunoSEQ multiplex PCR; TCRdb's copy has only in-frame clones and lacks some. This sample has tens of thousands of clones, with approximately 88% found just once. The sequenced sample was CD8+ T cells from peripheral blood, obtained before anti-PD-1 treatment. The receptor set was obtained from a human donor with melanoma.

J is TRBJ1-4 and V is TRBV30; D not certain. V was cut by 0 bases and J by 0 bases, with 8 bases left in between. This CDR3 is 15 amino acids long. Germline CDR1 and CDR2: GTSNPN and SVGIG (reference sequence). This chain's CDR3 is CAWSVEPTTNEKLFF. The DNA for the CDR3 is TGTGCCTGGAGTGTAGAGCCGACAACTAATGAAAAACTGTTTTTT. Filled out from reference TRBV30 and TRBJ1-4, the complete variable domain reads SQTIHQWPATLVQPVGSPLSLECTVEGTSNPNLYWYRQAAGRGLQLLFYSVGIGQISSEVPQNLSASRPQDRQFILSSKKLLLSDSGFYLCAWSVEPTTNEKLFFGSGTQLSVL.

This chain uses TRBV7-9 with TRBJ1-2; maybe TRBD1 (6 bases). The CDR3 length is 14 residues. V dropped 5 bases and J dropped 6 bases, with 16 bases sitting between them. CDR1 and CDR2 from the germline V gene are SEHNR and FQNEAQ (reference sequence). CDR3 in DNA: TGTGCCAGCAGCCACCTAGGGGGAGAGGATGGCTACACCTTC. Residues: CASSHLGGEDGYTF.

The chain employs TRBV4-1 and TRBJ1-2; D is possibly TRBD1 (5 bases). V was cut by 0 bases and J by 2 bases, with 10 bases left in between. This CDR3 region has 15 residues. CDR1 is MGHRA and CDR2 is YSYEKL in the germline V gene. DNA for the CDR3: TGCGCCAGCAGCCAAGAAAACAGGATCAACTATGGCTACACCTTC. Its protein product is CASSQENRINYGYTF.